Shown below are 21 T cell receptor beta chains from a single sample sequenced in a study of blood T cell repertoires in COVID-19. Generated by immunoSEQ multiplex PCR, the TCRdb table keeps only in-frame clones and is missing some. The sample includes over 300,000 clones, around 91% of them seen just once. Source material: peripheral blood. Receptors originate from a man aged 18 to 35 with active or convalescent COVID-19.

This clone was detected only once. The chain links TRBV28 to TRBJ1-1, with TRBD1 matching 7 bases. Germline V gene sequence: CDR1 MDHEN, CDR2 SYDVKM. Germline trimming cut 5 bases from V and 0 bases from J; bases unmatched to any gene: 3. The CDR3 totals 14 residues. The CDR3 protein is CASSTQGLNTEAFF. The CDR3 nucleotides are TGTGCCAGCAGTACACAGGGGCTGAACACTGAAGCTTTCTTT.

The V gene is TRBV30, the J gene TRBJ1-6; 8 bases are a match to TRBD1. The V segment lost 4 bases and the J segment 7 bases; nucleotides outside the gene matches: 6. CDR1 and CDR2 (germline): GTSNPN, SVGIG (reference sequence). The CDR3 has 14 amino acids. CDR3 residues: CAWTGGWGNSPLHF. The CDR3 nucleotides are TGTGCCTGGACAGGGGGCTGGGGAAATTCACCCCTCCACTTT.

The rearrangement links TRBV27 to TRBJ1-2, with D possibly TRBD1 on 5 matching bases. The V gene's germline CDR1 is MNHEY and CDR2 SMNVEV (reference sequence). Trimming took 3 bases from V and 3 from J, leaving 17 bases between them. CDR3 length: 16 residues. This chain's CDR3 is CASSFLSRGGDYGYTF. CDR3 bases: TGTGCCAGCAGTTTCCTATCCCGGGGAGGGGACTATGGCTACACCTTC.

The chain is built from TRBV9 and TRBJ1-1; no firm D call. The CDR3 has 14 residues. Germline assignment: CDR1 SGDLS and CDR2 YYNGEE. The V and J ends lost 4 bases and 0 bases respectively, with 10 bases between them. Here the CDR3 reads CASSPSYLNTEAFF. The CDR3, as DNA: TGTGCCAGCAGCCCATCCTACTTGAACACTGAAGCTTTCTTT.

The chain combines TRBV7-8 with TRBJ1-2, with a tentative D call TRBD1 (5 bases). The CDR3 is 14 residues long. V shed 3 bases and J shed 3 bases, with 11 bases lying between them. Germline CDR1 is SGHVS and CDR2 is FQNEAQ. CDR3 residues: CASSFARVDYGYTF. The CDR3 DNA reads TGTGCCAGCAGCTTTGCCAGGGTTGACTATGGCTACACCTTC.

CDR3 sequence: CASSLTGGSDYEQYF. CDR3 nucleotides: TGTGCCAGCAGCTTAACAGGGGGCTCGGACTACGAGCAGTACTTC. The chain is built from TRBV5-6 and TRBJ2-7; the match to TRBD1 covers 9 bases. V shed 2 bases, J shed 3 bases, and the junction held 6 bases outside the gene matches. Germline CDR1 reads SGHDT; CDR2 reads YYEEEE. The CDR3 runs to 15 residues. The full variable domain, with the rest looked up from reference TRBV5-6 and TRBJ2-7, is DAGVTQSPTHLIKTRGQQVTLRCSPKSGHDTVSWYQQALGQGPQFIFQYYEEEERQRGNFPDRFSGHQFPNYSSELNVNALLLGDSALYLCASSLTGGSDYEQYFGPGTRLTVT.

A few counts support this clone. This rearrangement joins TRBV28 to TRBJ1-1; D possibly corresponds to TRBD1 (6 bases). CDR1 and CDR2 from the germline V gene are MDHEN and SYDVKM. This CDR3 comprises 13 residues. V lost 6 bases and J lost 7, with 15 bases in between. In DNA, the CDR3 is TGTGCCAGCAGCCTAGGGGGGGGGAGTGAAGCTTTCTTT. Its translation: CASSLGGGSEAFF.

The V call is TRBV6-4, the J call TRBJ1-2; D uncertain. CDR3 length: 15 residues. CDR1 and CDR2 (germline): MRHNA, SNTAGT. Between the trimmed V and J ends, which lost 4 bases and 7 bases, there was a span of 19 bases. CDR3 nucleotide sequence: TGTGCCAGCAGTGCCGTCCTGAGAGCGCCGGGTGGCTACACCTTC. It translates to CASSAVLRAPGGYTF.

This chain joins TRBV4-1 and TRBJ2-1; 9 nucleotides match TRBD2. V shed 6 bases, J shed 6 bases, and the junction held 9 bases outside the gene matches. Germline V CDR1 and CDR2: MGHRA, YSYEKL. The CDR3 is 15 amino acids. The CDR3 reads CASRRLAEWVNEQFF. CDR3 in DNA: TGCGCCAGCAGACGACTAGCGGAGTGGGTCAATGAGCAGTTCTTC.

The rearrangement uses TRBV6-5 and TRBJ1-2, with a tentative D call TRBD1 (6 bases). V lost 2 bases and J lost 4, with 8 bases in between. Per the germline V gene, CDR1 is MNHEY and CDR2 is SVGAGI. This CDR3 contains 13 residues. This CDR3 is CASSYGGPYGYTF. As DNA, the CDR3 is TGTGCCAGCAGTTACGGGGGCCCCTATGGCTACACCTTC.

The chain uses TRBV15 and TRBJ1-6; TRBD1 agrees at 10 bases. CDR1 and CDR2 (germline): LNHNV, YYDKDF (reference sequence). The CDR3 sequence is 16 residues long. V trimming: 1 base; J trimming: 12 bases; junction bases outside the gene matches: 9. Here the CDR3 reads CATSRAAGTGVRPLHF. In DNA form, the CDR3 reads TGTGCCACCAGCAGAGCTGCTGGGACAGGGGTAAGACCCCTCCACTTT.

The chain recombines TRBV7-2 with TRBJ2-3, with D hard to call. Germline V CDR1 and CDR2: SGHTA, FQGNSA. The V end lost 5 bases, the J end lost 2 bases, and 8 bases lay between the germline ends. The CDR3 runs to 13 residues. CDR3 sequence (DNA): TGTGCCAGCAGCCCCCAGTCCACAGATACGCAGTATTTT. As protein: CASSPQSTDTQYF.

The V and J genes are TRBV30 and TRBJ1-3; D perhaps matches TRBD1 (5 bases). Looked up from germline, CDR1 is GTSNPN and CDR2 is SVGIG (reference sequence). The germline V and J ends were trimmed by 3 bases and 2 bases, with 11 bases remaining between them. This CDR3 is built from 14 residues. CDR3 sequence: CAWRKGVPGNTIYF. The CDR3 coding sequence is TGTGCCTGGAGGAAAGGGGTTCCTGGAAACACCATATATTTT.

This chain uses TRBV7-9 with TRBJ2-5, with D possibly matching TRBD2 (5 bases). V was cut by 6 bases and J by 5 bases, with 19 bases left in between. Per the germline V gene, CDR1 is SEHNR and CDR2 is FQNEAQ (reference sequence). This CDR3 is 15 amino acids long. The CDR3 loop is CASSSTGYLLETQYF. The CDR3 nucleotides read TGTGCCAGCAGTTCGACGGGATACCTCTTGGAGACCCAGTACTTC.

The genes are TRBV28 and TRBJ2-1; 13 bases are a match to TRBD2. Germline-derived CDR1 and CDR2 are MDHEN and SYDVKM. V lost 6 bases, J lost 5 bases, and 4 bases stayed unmatched. The length of the CDR3 is 15 residues. The CDR3 nucleotides read TGTGCCAGCAGACTAGCGGGGGGGTATAACAATGAGCAGTTCTTC. Residues: CASRLAGGYNNEQFF.

J is TRBJ1-2 and V is TRBV18; 11 bases align to TRBD1. The CDR3 is 14 amino acids. Germline V gives CDR1 KGHSH, CDR2 LQKENI. The J segment lost 8 bases and the V segment lost 4 bases, leaving 6 bases of the junction unmatched. The CDR3 coding sequence is TGTGCCAGCTCACTAGGACAGGGGGCAGGAGGCTACACCTTC. Amino acid sequence: CASSLGQGAGGYTF.

For the CDR3, the DNA is TGTGCCAGCAGCCATCGGGGACAGTTAACAGATACGCAGTATTTT. Translation: CASSHRGQLTDTQYF. The chain has TRBV7-2 and TRBJ2-3; 7 nucleotides agree with TRBD1. Trimming at V came to 5 bases and at J to 3 bases, leaving 8 bases not matched to a gene. Germline V gives CDR1 SGHTA, CDR2 FQGNSA. The CDR3 has 15 residues.

J is TRBJ1-1 and V is TRBV7-9, with 9 bases that match TRBD1. V lost 5 bases and J lost 0; bases outside the gene matches: 10. This CDR3 contains 17 residues. Germline CDR1 reads SEHNR; CDR2 reads FQNEAQ (reference sequence). The CDR3 region has the DNA TGTGCCAGCAGCCCCCGGACAGGGGCCTTTATGAACACTGAAGCTTTCTTT. Translating gives CASSPRTGAFMNTEAFF.

CDR3 protein: CASSYEIVVSETQYF. The CDR3 nucleotides read TGTGCCAGCAGTTACGAGATAGTAGTTTCAGAGACCCAGTACTTC. The chain has TRBV6-2 or TRBV6-3 and TRBJ2-5; D remains ambiguous. The CDR3 sequence is 15 residues long. Trimming pared 2 bases from V and 4 bases from J, leaving 14 bases between. CDR1 is MNHEY and CDR2 is SVGEGT in the germline V gene.

This clone has just one count. The rearrangement links TRBV5-6 to TRBJ2-7, with 9 bases lining up with TRBD1. In germline, CDR1 is SGHDT, CDR2 YYEEEE. The J segment lost 6 bases and the V segment lost 3 bases, leaving 4 bases of the junction unmatched. The CDR3 spans 13 residues. This chain's CDR3 is CASSWGTGSEQYF. The CDR3 region has the DNA TGTGCCAGCAGCTGGGGGACAGGGTCCGAGCAGTACTTC.

The chain carries TRBV24-1 and TRBJ1-1; D is uncertain. Trimming shortened V by 9 bases and J by 1 base, and 14 bases separated the two germline ends. CDR1 KGHDR and CDR2 SFDVKD come from the germline V gene. This CDR3 spans 14 amino acids. CDR3: CATHSFGSNTEAFF. In DNA, the CDR3 is TGTGCCACCCATAGCTTCGGATCGAACACTGAAGCTTTCTTT.